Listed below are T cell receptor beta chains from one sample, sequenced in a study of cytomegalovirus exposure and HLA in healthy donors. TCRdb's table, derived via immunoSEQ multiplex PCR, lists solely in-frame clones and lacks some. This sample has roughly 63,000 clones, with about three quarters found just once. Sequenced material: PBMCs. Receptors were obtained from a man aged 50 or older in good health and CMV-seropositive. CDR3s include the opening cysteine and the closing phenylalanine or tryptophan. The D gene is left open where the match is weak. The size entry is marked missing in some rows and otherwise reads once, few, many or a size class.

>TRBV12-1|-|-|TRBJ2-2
CASSHRPGGGGPNTGELFF
TGTGCCAGCAGTCATCGCCCCGGGGGGGGCGGACCGAACACCGGGGAGCTGTTTTTT
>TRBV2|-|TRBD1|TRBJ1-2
CASSEHGTGLGYTF
TGTGCCAGCAGTGAGCACGGGACAGGGTTGGGCTACACCTTC
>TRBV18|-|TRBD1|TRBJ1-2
CASSPGQGNGYTF
TGTGCCAGCTCACCCGGACAGGGTAATGGCTACACCTTC
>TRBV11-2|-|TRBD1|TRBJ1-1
CASRFHRGGSEAFF
TGTGCCAGCAGATTTCACAGGGGAGGTTCTGAAGCTTTCTTT
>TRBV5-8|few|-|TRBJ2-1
CAKTQDEQFF
TGTGCCAAGACACAGGATGAGCAGTTCTTC
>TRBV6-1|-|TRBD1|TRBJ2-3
CASSPRSTGSDTQYF
TGTGCCAGCAGTCCACGTTCGACAGGGTCAGATACGCAGTATTTT
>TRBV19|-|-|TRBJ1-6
CASSGQGNSPLHF
TGTGCCAGTAGCGGCCAGGGGAATTCACCCCTCCACTTT
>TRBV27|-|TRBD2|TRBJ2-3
CASSSRTSGRADTQYF
TGTGCCAGCAGCTCCAGGACTAGCGGGAGGGCCGATACGCAGTATTTT
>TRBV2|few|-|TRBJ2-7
CASSRDISYEQYF
TGTGCCAGCAGTCGGGACATCTCCTACGAGCAGTACTTC
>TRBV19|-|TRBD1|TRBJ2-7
CASSIGTGSSYEQYF
TGTGCCAGTAGTATAGGGACAGGTTCATCCTACGAGCAGTACTTC
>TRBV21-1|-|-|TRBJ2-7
CASSKAPPSGRAEARLVYEQYF
TGTGCCAGCAGCAAAGCCCCTCCAAGCGGGAGGGCCGAGGCCCGTCTCGTCTACGAGCAGTACTTC